This is a list of T cell receptor beta chains from one sample in a study of shared clonotypes between healthy human individuals. TCRdb keeps only in-frame clones here, not all; method: immunoSEQ multiplex PCR. The profile shows 2 million to 2.5 million clones, roughly 93% of them singletons. The sequenced sample consisted of naive CD4+ T cells from PBMCs. These receptor sequences come from a man aged 18 to 35 in good health. Some clones in this sample may be carry-over from other donors' samples. CDR3s leave out the opening cysteine and the closing phenylalanine or tryptophan. Clone size is shown for a subset of rows, as once, few, many or a class of expanded clone.

size	V	CDR3
.	TRBV28	ASSKWDTKETQY
.	TRBV18	ASSPDRYNEQF
.	TRBV9	ASSVGSSGNTIY
.	TRBV19	ASSMFRGMSTDTQY
.	TRBV30	AWSVGTSTDTQY
.	TRBV15	ATSRATGELF
.	TRBV5-1	ASSSGQGAGYT
.	TRBV23-1	ASSPYFWGKPQH
once	TRBV7-3	ASSFAGLTDTQY
.	TRBV6-1	ASSEGLRGGNYGYT
.	TRBV7-3	ASSLIGHTGELF
.	TRBV5-1	ASSLEAGGPYTGELF
once	TRBV7-8	ASSLGDSPGDEQF
.	TRBV14	ASSQQLSRNNEQF
.	TRBV11-2	ASSVAPLAGGYEQY
.	TRBV7-2	ASSFDPLETQY
once	TRBV4-3	ASSQEGARQGPIY
.	TRBV28	ASSGSVGLSSYNEQF
.	TRBV18	ASSPVGLPYEQY
.	TRBV20-1	SARSYNEQF
once	TRBV5-1	ASSLGPGSDTQY
.	TRBV10-2	ASRVGTSGGSSYNEQF
.	TRBV21-1	ASSKASSGSSYNEQF
.	TRBV19	ASSILQRGTGELF
.	TRBV27	ASSLAGGRQETQY
.	TRBV4-2	ASSPIAITGKHSYEQY
.	TRBV4-2	ASSQALGQRTTNTGELF
.	TRBV7-8	ASSETGANYGYT
.	TRBV5-4	ASSGKDSTDTQY
.	TRBV18	ASSPPPSAANLYNEQF
.	TRBV11-2	ASSLEGRLAGEQF
.	TRBV5-1	ASSLWGVNDGEQY
few	TRBV29-1	SVRGLGMNTEAF
few	TRBV10-3	AISAGFGTIY
.	TRBV5-8	ASSFLAGRGGETQY
.	TRBV11-3	ASSLTSSGEQF
.	TRBV28	ATETGGSNYNEQF
once	TRBV6-5	AISSGTADTGELF
.	TRBV4-2	ASSRGAPGNEQF
.	TRBV7-8	ASSLGGSKNIQY
.	TRBV18	ASSPGGDYGYT
few	TRBV7-3	ASSHGF
.	TRBV11-2	ASSPRTSGVPYEQY
.	TRBV10-3	AISLDGLYEQY
.	TRBV4-1	ASSQQGTLSAGELF
.	TRBV7-2	ASSPTPGYEQY
.	TRBV4-3	ASSQDGVAGNTIY
.	TRBV27	ASSFGVLATRRNEQY
.	TRBV4-1	ASSPGGIGTDTQY
once	TRBV18	ASSPQIKETQY
.	TRBV15	ATSRDFAAANTGELF
.	TRBV19	ATSGGRMNTEAF
.	TRBV7-2	ASSLVAGGTVRETQY
few	TRBV5-1	ASSLDRTYEQY
.	TRBV7-9	ATKMAVSYNEQF
.	TRBV5-6	ASSLDRVNIQY
.	TRBV30	AWSGGSGNTIY
.	TRBV11-2	ASSTDRGKDGYT
.	TRBV5-1	ASSLAQDTQY